These 14 T cell receptor beta chains came from one sample sequenced in a study of blood T cell repertoires in COVID-19. Data came from immunoSEQ multiplex PCR; TCRdb stores just in-frame clones and leaves some out. This sample has under 80,000 clones; 76% occur once, and the top ten carry more than 13%. Sequenced: peripheral blood. Source of these receptors: a man aged 55 to 70 with COVID-19, enrolled during active disease.

This chain uses TRBV10-3 with TRBJ2-5; D is unclear. Trimming took off 2 bases at V and 5 bases at J, with 9 bases between the two ends. Germline CDR1 reads ENHRY; CDR2 reads SYGVKD. CDR3 length: 13 residues. CDR3 in amino acids: CAISEALGETQYF. Written as DNA, the CDR3 is TGTGCCATCAGTGAGGCCCTCGGGGAGACCCAGTACTTC.

Turning to this clone: A read error is possible here, since a much larger clone lies one base away. This CDR3 is also generated by other DNA sequences in the sample. The chain is built from TRBV5-1 and TRBJ1-3; perhaps TRBD1 as D (5 bases). CDR1 and CDR2 (germline): SGHRS, YFSETQ. This CDR3 comprises 15 residues. The ends were cut back, 4 bases at V and 0 bases at J, with 11 bases in the middle. The CDR3 spells CASSVDSFSGNTIYF. The CDR3 DNA is TGCGCCAGCAGCGTCGACAGCTTCTCTGGAAACACCATATATTTT.

The chain is built from TRBV20-1 and TRBJ2-1; maybe TRBD2 (6 bases). CDR3 length equals 12 residues. Looked up from germline, CDR1 is DFQATT and CDR2 is SNEGSKA (reference sequence). V dropped 3 bases and J dropped 5 bases, with 8 bases sitting between them. In DNA, the CDR3 is TGCAGTGCTAGTAGCGGAAACAATGAGCAGTTCTTC. This codes for CSASSGNNEQFF.

The CDR3 region has the DNA TGTGCCAGCATCGGGTCCAGGGCTTCCTACGAGCAGTACTTC. Its translation is CASIGSRASYEQYF. The rearrangement links TRBV6-4 to TRBJ2-7; a possible D gene is TRBD1 (5 bases). Germline CDR1 and CDR2: MRHNA and SNTAGT. The CDR3 totals 14 residues. V was pared by 7 bases and J by 1 base, with 14 bases between.

The V and J genes are TRBV5-6 and TRBJ1-3; D not certain. Trimming left V 6 bases short and J 0 bases short, with 16 bases between. The CDR3 is 16 amino acids. Germline V gene sequence: CDR1 SGHDT, CDR2 YYEEEE. CDR3 sequence reads: CASTPGLGSSGNTIYF. For the CDR3, the DNA is TGTGCCAGCACTCCCGGGTTGGGGAGCTCTGGAAACACCATATATTTT. The full variable domain, with the rest looked up from reference TRBV5-6 and TRBJ1-3, is DAGVTQSPTHLIKTRGQQVTLRCSPKSGHDTVSWYQQALGQGPQFIFQYYEEEERQRGNFPDRFSGHQFPNYSSELNVNALLLGDSALYLCASTPGLGSSGNTIYFGEGSWLTVV.

The chain couples TRBV6-5 to TRBJ1-2; no reliable D call. The V end was cut by 6 bases, the J end by 2 bases, with 13 bases between. The CDR3 sequence is 14 residues long. Germline lookup yields CDR1 MNHEY and CDR2 SVGAGI. The CDR3 loop is CASRTGRSNYGYTF. CDR3 sequence (DNA): TGTGCCAGCAGGACGGGGAGGAGCAACTATGGCTACACCTTC.

The rearrangement links TRBV7-9 to TRBJ2-1, with D perhaps TRBD1 (7 bases). V was clipped by 4 bases and J by 0 bases, with 16 bases between them. Germline V gene lookup returns CDR1 SEHNR and CDR2 FQNEAQ (reference sequence). There are 17 residues in the CDR3. The CDR3 spells CASSSLLQGGSYNEQFF. The CDR3 bases are TGTGCCAGCAGCTCCTTACTCCAGGGGGGCTCCTACAATGAGCAGTTCTTC.

The chain links TRBV6-1 to TRBJ2-7; TRBD2 is a possible D gene (6 bases). This CDR3 is built from 14 residues. With 1 base removed from V and 6 bases from J, the gap between germline ends came to 13 bases. The V gene's germline CDR1 is MNHNS and CDR2 SASEGT. CDR3 residues: CASSEVNGGREQYF. DNA of the CDR3: TGTGCCAGCAGTGAAGTAAACGGGGGACGCGAGCAGTACTTC.

The chain carries TRBV6-5 and TRBJ2-1; 7 nucleotides agree with TRBD2. With V trimmed by 2 bases and J by 2 bases, 6 bases remained unmatched. The V gene's germline CDR1 is MNHEY and CDR2 SVGAGI. This CDR3 contains 16 residues. The CDR3 is CASSYRSGGAYNEQFF. The CDR3 DNA reads as TGTGCCAGCAGTTACAGGTCGGGAGGCGCCTACAATGAGCAGTTCTTC.

The V gene is TRBV7-2, the J gene TRBJ1-3; no firm D call. Germline V CDR1 and CDR2: SGHTA, FQGNSA. V was pared by 3 bases and J by 0 bases, with 9 bases between. The CDR3 length is 15 residues. In nucleotides, the CDR3 is TGTGCCAGCAGCTTTCAGGCTTCCTCTGGAAACACCATATATTTT. This translates into CASSFQASSGNTIYF.

This clone has just a few counts. The rearrangement uses TRBV2 and TRBJ2-3; 11 bases match TRBD2. The CDR3 consists of 13 residues. Trimming at V came to 10 bases and at J to 3 bases, leaving 3 bases not matched to a gene. The V gene's germline CDR1 is SNHLY and CDR2 FYNNEI. As DNA, the CDR3 is TGTGCCACAGCTAGCGGGAGGACAGATACGCAGTATTTT. Translated, it gives CATASGRTDTQYF.

J is TRBJ1-5 and V is TRBV28, with TRBD1 identical over 8 bases. The germline V gene has CDR1 MDHEN and CDR2 SYDVKM. Losses at the gene ends were 4 bases for V and 9 bases for J; bases not matched to a gene: 8. The CDR3 loop spans 14 amino acids. Here the CDR3 DNA reads TGTGCCAGCAGTTATCAGGGGGCCCAGGGGCCCCAGCATTTT. Residues: CASSYQGAQGPQHF. Full variable domain (missing parts from reference TRBV28 and TRBJ1-5): DVKVTQSSRYLVKRTGEKVFLECVQDMDHENMFWYRQDPGLGLRLIYFSYDVKMKEKGDIPEGYSVSREKKERFSLILESASTNQTSMYLCASSYQGAQGPQHFGDGTRLSIL.

The chain has TRBV24-1 and TRBJ2-5; D might be TRBD1 (6 bases). Trimming cost V 4 bases and J 5 bases, with 13 bases left between them. The CDR3 sequence is 14 residues long. CDR1 KGHDR and CDR2 SFDVKD come from the germline V gene. DNA of the CDR3: TGTGCCACCAGTGACCCTACAGGGTACGAGACCCAGTACTTC. Its protein product is CATSDPTGYETQYF.

CDR3 nucleotide sequence: TGCGCCAGCAGCAGAACAGGGGTTAACACTGAAGCTTTCTTT. It specifies CASSRTGVNTEAFF. The chain couples TRBV5-1 to TRBJ1-1, with 7 nucleotides matching TRBD1. The CDR3 is 14 residues long. Germline V CDR1 and CDR2: SGHRS, YFSETQ. The J segment lost 2 bases and the V segment lost 4 bases, leaving 5 bases of the junction unmatched.